Described below is a single T cell receptor beta chain sequence and its context. Antigen: not known. With a much larger clone just one base away, this may be a read error. Methods described previously, with TCR primers listed, were used for bulk TCR libraries. TCRdb called the PCR reads again in MiXCR, with one record for every CDR3 protein. The sample has 62,000 or so distinct CDR3 sequences; roughly 18% are singletons. The source of the sample is a study of molecular identifiers for immune sequencing clone quantification. About the study: Replicates split RNA from about 20,000 or 100,000 naive CD8 cells five ways, and the researchers sequenced four portions.

The CDR3 length is 16 residues. Trimming stripped 1 base from V and 1 base from J, with 14 bases between. The germline V gene has CDR1 LGHNA and CDR2 YSLEER. Study-level findings and limits: The sizes of highly expanded clones could be underestimated when identical TCR molecules share a barcode. In CMV-specific effectors, clones above 20 copies held over 98% of molecules; naive, under 1%.

The chain is built from TRBV4-3 and TRBJ2-7, with D tentatively TRBD2 (7 bases). The TCR comes from a human donor in good health. Some libraries in this study had Jurkat cell RNA spiked in. The sequenced sample was naive CD8+ T cells from blood, with Jurkat cell RNA spiked in. Noted subset: FACS-sorted CD8+CD4-CCR7+CD45RA+ naive T cells. CDR3 DNA: TGCGCCAGCAGCCAAGGTCACGGGGGGCCGTCCTACGAGCAGTACTTC. This sequence encodes CASSQGHGGPSYEQYF.